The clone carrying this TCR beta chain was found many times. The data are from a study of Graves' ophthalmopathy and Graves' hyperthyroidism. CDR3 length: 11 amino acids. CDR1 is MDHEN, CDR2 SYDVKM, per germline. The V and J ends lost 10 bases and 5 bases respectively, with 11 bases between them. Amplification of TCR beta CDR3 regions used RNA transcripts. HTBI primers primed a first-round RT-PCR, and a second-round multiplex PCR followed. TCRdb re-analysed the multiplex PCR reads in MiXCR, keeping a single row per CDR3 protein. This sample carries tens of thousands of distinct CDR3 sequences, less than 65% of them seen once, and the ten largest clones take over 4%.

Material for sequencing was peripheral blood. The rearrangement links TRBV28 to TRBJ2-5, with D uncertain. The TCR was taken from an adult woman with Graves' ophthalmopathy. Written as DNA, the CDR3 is TGTGCCACCAGACTCGAGGAGACCCAGTACTTC. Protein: CATRLEETQYF. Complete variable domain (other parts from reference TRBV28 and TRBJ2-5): DVKVTQSSRYLVKRTGEKVFLECVQDMDHENMFWYRQDPGLGLRLIYFSYDVKMKEKGDIPEGYSVSREKKERFSLILESASTNQTSMYLCATRLEETQYFGPGTRLLVL.